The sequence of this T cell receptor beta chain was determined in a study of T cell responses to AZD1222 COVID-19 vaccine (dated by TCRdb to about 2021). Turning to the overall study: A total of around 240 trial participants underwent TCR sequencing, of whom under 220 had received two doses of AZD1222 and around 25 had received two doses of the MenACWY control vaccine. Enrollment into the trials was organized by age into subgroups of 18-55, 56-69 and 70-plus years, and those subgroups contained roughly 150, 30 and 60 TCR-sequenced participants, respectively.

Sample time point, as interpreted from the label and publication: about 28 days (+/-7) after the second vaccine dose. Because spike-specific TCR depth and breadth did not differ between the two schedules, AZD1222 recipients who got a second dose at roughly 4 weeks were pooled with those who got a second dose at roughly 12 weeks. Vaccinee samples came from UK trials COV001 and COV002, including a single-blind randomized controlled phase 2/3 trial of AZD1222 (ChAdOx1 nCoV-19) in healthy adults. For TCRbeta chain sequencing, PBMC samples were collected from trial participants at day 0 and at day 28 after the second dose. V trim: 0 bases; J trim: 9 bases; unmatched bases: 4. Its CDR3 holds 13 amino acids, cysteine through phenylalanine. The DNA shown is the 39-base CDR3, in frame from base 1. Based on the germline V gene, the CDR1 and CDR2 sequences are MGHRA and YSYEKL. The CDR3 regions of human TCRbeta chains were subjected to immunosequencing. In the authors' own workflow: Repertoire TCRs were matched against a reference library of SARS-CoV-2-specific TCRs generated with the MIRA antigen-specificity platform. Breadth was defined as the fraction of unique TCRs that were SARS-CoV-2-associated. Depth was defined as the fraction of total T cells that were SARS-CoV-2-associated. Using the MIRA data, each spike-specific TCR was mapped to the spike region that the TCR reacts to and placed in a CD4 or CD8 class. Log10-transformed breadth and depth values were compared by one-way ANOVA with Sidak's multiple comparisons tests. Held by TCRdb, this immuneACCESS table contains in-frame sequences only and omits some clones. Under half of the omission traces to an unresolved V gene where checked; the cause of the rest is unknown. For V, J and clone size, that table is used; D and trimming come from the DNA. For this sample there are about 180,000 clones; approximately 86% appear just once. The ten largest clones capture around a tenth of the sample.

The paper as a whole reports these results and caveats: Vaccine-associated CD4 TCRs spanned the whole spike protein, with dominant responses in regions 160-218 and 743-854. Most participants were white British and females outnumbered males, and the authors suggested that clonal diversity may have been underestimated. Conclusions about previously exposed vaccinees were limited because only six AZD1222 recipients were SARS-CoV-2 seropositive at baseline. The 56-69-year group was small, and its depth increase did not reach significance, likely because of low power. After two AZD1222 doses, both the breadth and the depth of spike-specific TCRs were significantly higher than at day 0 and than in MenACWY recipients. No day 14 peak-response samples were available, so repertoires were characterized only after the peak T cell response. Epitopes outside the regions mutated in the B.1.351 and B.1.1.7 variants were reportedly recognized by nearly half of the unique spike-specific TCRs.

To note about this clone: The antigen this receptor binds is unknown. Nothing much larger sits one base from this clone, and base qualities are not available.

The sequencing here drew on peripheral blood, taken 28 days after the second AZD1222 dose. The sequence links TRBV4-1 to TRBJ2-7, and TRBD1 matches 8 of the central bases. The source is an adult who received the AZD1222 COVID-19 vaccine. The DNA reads TGCGCCAGCAGCCAAGATAGACAGGGGTGGCAGTACTTC. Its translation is CASSQDRQGWQYF.